Following are 11 T cell receptor beta chains from one sample sequenced in a study of T cell responses to AZD1222 COVID-19 vaccine. Data came from immunoSEQ multiplex PCR; TCRdb stores just in-frame clones and leaves some out. The data hold around 99,000 clones, with more than 80% observed a single time. The sequences come from peripheral blood, collected on day 0 of AZD1222 vaccination. The receptors were gathered from an adult in good health.

For the CDR3, the DNA is TGTGCCAGCAGCCCCGCCCCGCTAGCGGGAGTAGAGACCCAGTACTTC. Translating it yields CASSPAPLAGVETQYF. The J gene is TRBJ2-5, the V gene TRBV7-2, with TRBD2 identical over 10 bases. The CDR3 has 16 amino acids. V shed 5 bases, J shed 4 bases, and the junction held 10 bases outside the gene matches. Germline CDR1 reads SGHTA; CDR2 reads FQGNSA.

The CDR3 region has the DNA TGTGCCACCAGCAGAGATATACGGCCCGGGGTTGTCCATGAGCAGTTCTTC. It translates to CATSRDIRPGVVHEQFF. V is TRBV15 and J is TRBJ2-1; D perhaps matches TRBD2 (5 bases). The germline V gene has CDR1 LNHNV and CDR2 YYDKDF (reference sequence). The CDR3 contains 17 residues. The ends were cut back, 0 bases at V and 8 bases at J, with 20 bases in the middle.

The chain carries TRBV3-1 (or the pseudogene TRBV3-2) and TRBJ2-7; TRBD1 matches at 9 bases. The CDR3 is made up of 15 amino acids. CDR1 LGHDT and CDR2 YNNKEL come from the germline V gene (reference sequence). The V segment lost 3 bases and the J segment 1 base; nucleotides outside the gene matches: 4. In DNA, the CDR3 is TGTGCCAGCAGCCAGAGACAGGGGGGTTCCTACGAGCAGTACTTC. Its protein is CASSQRQGGSYEQYF.

This clone was detected only once. The rearrangement joins TRBV7-8 to TRBJ1-5; D not resolved. CDR3 length equals 15 residues. CDR1 is SGHVS and CDR2 is FQNEAQ in the germline V gene. V lost 10 bases and J 3 bases, leaving 19 bases between the germline ends. CDR3 sequence reads: CATNRNVGDNQPQHF. The CDR3, as DNA: TGTGCCACTAACCGGAATGTAGGAGACAATCAGCCCCAGCATTTT.

This CDR3 is CASSPGAGVETQYF. The CDR3 nucleotides read TGTGCCAGCAGCCCAGGGGCAGGAGTGGAGACCCAGTACTTC. V is TRBV7-2 and J is TRBJ2-5; D is possibly TRBD1 (6 bases). The CDR3 sequence is 14 residues long. The V end lost 5 bases, the J end lost 5 bases, and 15 bases lay between the germline ends. Germline-derived CDR1 and CDR2 are SGHTA and FQGNSA.

Here the CDR3 reads CASKKQGGRNSPLHF. The CDR3 nucleotides read TGTGCCAGCAAAAAACAGGGAGGTCGGAATTCACCCCTCCACTTT. The chain uses TRBV6-5 and TRBJ1-6; D is perhaps TRBD1 (6 bases). This CDR3 spans 15 amino acids. Germline assignment: CDR1 MNHEY and CDR2 SVGAGI. V lost 7 bases and J lost 7, with 17 bases in between.

This sequence joins TRBV5-5 and TRBJ1-4; perhaps TRBD1 as D (6 bases). Germline-derived CDR1 and CDR2 are SGHKS and YYEKEE (reference sequence). Trimming cost V 4 bases and J 6 bases, with 13 bases left between them. The CDR3 covers 14 residues. This CDR3 is CASSPRGADEKLFF. CDR3 DNA: TGTGCCAGCAGCCCCAGGGGCGCGGATGAAAAACTGTTTTTT.

The chain has TRBV7-8 and TRBJ2-7; no reliable D call. With 5 bases removed from V and 3 bases from J, the gap between germline ends came to 11 bases. CDR3 size: 13 residues. CDR1 and CDR2 (germline): SGHVS, FQNEAQ. The CDR3 nucleotides are TGTGCCAGCAGCCCCGGACGGAACTACGAGCAGTACTTC. Amino acids: CASSPGRNYEQYF.

The chain carries TRBV7-3 and TRBJ2-1, with 11 bases lining up with TRBD2. J lost 3 bases, V lost 3 bases, and 1 base had no gene match. CDR3 size: 15 residues. Germline CDR1 reads SGHTA; CDR2 reads FQGTGA. CDR3: CASSFTSGSYNEQFF. The DNA of the CDR3 is TGTGCCAGCAGCTTTACTAGCGGGAGCTACAATGAGCAGTTCTTC.

V is TRBV5-4 and J is TRBJ2-2, with 16 bases identical to TRBD2. This CDR3 is built from 14 residues. The V and J ends lost 4 bases and 10 bases, in that order; junction bases with no gene match: 1. Germline CDR1 and CDR2: SGHNT and YYREEE (reference sequence). The CDR3 spells CASSGTSGRAELFF. Written as DNA, the CDR3 is TGTGCCAGCAGCGGGACTAGCGGGAGGGCGGAGCTGTTTTTT.

The genes are TRBV15 and TRBJ2-3, with D possibly matching TRBD1 (6 bases). The CDR3 runs to 15 residues. The V gene's germline CDR1 is LNHNV and CDR2 YYDKDF (reference sequence). Trimming took 7 bases from V and 2 from J, leaving 16 bases between them. The CDR3 loop is CATNPNRVHTDTQYF. Written as DNA, the CDR3 is TGTGCCACCAACCCGAACAGGGTACACACAGATACGCAGTATTTT.